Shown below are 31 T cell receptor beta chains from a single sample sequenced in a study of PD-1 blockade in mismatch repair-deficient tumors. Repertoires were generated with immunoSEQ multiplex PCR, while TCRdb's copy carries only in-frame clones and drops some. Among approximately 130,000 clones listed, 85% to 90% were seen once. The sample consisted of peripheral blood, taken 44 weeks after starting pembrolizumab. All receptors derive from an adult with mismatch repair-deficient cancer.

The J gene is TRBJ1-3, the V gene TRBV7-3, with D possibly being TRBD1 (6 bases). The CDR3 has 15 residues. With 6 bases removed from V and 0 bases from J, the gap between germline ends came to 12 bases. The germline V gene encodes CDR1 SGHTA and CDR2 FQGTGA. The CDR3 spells CASSLTGSSGNTIYF. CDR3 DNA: TGTGCCAGCAGTCTCACAGGGTCCTCTGGAAACACCATATATTTT.

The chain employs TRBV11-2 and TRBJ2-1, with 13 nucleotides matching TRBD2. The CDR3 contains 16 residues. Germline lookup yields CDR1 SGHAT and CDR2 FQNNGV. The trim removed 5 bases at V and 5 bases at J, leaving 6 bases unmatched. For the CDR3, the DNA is TGTGCCAGCAGCCCGCGACTAGCGGGAGGAAACAATGAGCAGTTCTTC. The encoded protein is CASSPRLAGGNNEQFF. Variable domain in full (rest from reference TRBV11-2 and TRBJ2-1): EAGVAQSPRYKIIEKRQSVAFWCNPISGHATLYWYQQILGQGPKLLIQFQNNGVVDDSQLPKDRFSAERLKGVDSTLKIQPAKLEDSAVYLCASSPRLAGGNNEQFFGPGTRLTVL.

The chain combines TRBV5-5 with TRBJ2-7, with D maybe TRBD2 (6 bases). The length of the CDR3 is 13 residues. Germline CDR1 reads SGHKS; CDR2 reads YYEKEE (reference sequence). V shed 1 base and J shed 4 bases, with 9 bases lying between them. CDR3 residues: CASSLFGGYEQYF. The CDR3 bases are TGTGCCAGCAGCTTGTTCGGAGGGTACGAGCAGTACTTC.

CDR3 bases: TGTGCCAGTAGTATAGTACAAGGACGCAATCAGCCCCAGCATTTT. This encodes CASSIVQGRNQPQHF. The J gene is TRBJ1-5, the V gene TRBV19, with D unresolved. Trimming stripped 1 base from V and 2 bases from J, with 9 bases between. CDR1 is LNHDA and CDR2 is SQIVND in the germline V gene (reference sequence). The CDR3 spans 15 residues.

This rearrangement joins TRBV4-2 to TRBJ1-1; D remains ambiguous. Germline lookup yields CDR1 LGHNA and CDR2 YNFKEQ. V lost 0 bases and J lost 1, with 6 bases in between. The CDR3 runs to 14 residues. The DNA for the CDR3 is TGTGCCAGCAGCCAAGAACACGGGAACACTGAAGCTTTCTTT. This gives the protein CASSQEHGNTEAFF.

DNA for the CDR3: TGCGCCAGCAGCTGGGAGCTGTACCAAGAGACCCAGTACTTC. Translating it yields CASSWELYQETQYF. The chain couples TRBV5-1 to TRBJ2-5; perhaps TRBD2 as D (5 bases). The V end was cut by 3 bases, the J end by 0 bases, with 9 bases between. Germline CDR1 is SGHRS and CDR2 is YFSETQ. The CDR3 has 14 amino acids.

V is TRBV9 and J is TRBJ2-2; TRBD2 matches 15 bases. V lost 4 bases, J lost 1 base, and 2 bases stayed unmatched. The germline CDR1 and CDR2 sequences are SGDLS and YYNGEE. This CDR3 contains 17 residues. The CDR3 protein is CASSRTSGRGNTGELFF. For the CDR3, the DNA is TGTGCCAGCAGCAGGACTAGCGGGAGGGGGAACACCGGGGAGCTGTTTTTT. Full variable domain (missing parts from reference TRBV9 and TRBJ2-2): DSGVTQTPKHLITATGQRVTLRCSPRSGDLSVYWYQQSLDQGLQFLIQYYNGEERAKGNILERFSAQQFPDLHSELNLSSLELGDSALYFCASSRTSGRGNTGELFFGEGSRLTVL.

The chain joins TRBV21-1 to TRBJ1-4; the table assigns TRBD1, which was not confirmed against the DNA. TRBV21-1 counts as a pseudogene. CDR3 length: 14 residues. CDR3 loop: CASRRQGAVEKLFF. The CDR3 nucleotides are TGTGCCAGCAGACGACAGGGGGCTGTTGAAAAACTGTTTTTT.

DNA of the CDR3: TGTGCCAGCAGCTTAGACGCTAGCGGGAGGTCTGGGGCCAACGTCCTGACTTTC. Protein sequence: CASSLDASGRSGANVLTF. The chain carries TRBV7-2 and TRBJ2-6; TRBD2 matches 11 bases. Germline CDR1 and CDR2: SGHTA and FQGNSA. CDR3 size: 18 residues. The J segment lost 1 base and the V segment lost 1 base, leaving 3 bases of the junction unmatched.

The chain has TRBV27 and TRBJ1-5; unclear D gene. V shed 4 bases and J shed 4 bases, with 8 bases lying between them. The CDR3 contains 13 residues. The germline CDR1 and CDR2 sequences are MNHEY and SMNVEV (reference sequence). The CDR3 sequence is CASSYSVNQPQHF. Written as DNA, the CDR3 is TGTGCCAGCAGTTATTCCGTTAATCAGCCCCAGCATTTT.

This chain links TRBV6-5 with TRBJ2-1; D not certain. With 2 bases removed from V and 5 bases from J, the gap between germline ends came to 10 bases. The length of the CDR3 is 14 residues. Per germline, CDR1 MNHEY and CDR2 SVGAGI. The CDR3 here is CASSYALGHNEQFF. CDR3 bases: TGTGCCAGCAGTTACGCATTAGGCCACAATGAGCAGTTCTTC.

CDR3 in DNA: TGTGCCAGCAGCGGGGGCCCGGGGACCCAGTACTTC. It translates to CASSGGPGTQYF. The chain has TRBV6-5 and TRBJ2-5; the D gene could be TRBD1 or TRBD2 (6 bases each). The CDR3 has 12 residues. The germline V gene has CDR1 MNHEY and CDR2 SVGAGI. With 6 bases removed from V and 7 bases from J, the gap between germline ends came to 12 bases.

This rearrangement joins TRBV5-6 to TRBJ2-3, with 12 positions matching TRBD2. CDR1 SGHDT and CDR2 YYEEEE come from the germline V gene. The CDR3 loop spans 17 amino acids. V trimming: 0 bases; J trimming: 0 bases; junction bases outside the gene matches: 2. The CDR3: CASSLAGLAGSTDTQYF. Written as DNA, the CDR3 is TGTGCCAGCAGCTTGGCGGGACTAGCGGGCAGCACAGATACGCAGTATTTT.

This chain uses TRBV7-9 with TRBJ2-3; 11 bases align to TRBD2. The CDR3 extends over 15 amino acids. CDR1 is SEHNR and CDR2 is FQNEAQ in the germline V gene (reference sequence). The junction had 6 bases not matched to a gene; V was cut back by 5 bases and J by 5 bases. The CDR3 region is CASSIPLAGGDTQYF. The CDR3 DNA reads TGTGCCAGCAGCATCCCCCTAGCGGGAGGAGATACGCAGTATTTT.

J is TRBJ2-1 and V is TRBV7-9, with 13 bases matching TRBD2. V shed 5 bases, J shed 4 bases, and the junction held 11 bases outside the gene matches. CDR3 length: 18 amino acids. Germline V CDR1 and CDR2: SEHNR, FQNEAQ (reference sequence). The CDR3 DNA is TGTGCCAGCAGCCCGGGGACTAGCGGGGCTACGGGTTACAATGAGCAGTTCTTC. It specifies CASSPGTSGATGYNEQFF.

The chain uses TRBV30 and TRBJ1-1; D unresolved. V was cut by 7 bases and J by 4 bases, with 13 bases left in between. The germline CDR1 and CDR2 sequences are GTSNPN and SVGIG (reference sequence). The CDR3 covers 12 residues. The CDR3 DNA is TGTGCCTTAGTTGGCGTGGGCACTGAAGCTTTCTTT. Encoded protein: CALVGVGTEAFF.

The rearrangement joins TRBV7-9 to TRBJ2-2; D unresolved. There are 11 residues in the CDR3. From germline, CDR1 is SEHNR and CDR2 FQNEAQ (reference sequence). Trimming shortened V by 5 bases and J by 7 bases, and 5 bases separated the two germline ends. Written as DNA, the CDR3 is TGTGCCAGCAGCCCCCACGGGGAGCTGTTTTTT. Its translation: CASSPHGELFF.

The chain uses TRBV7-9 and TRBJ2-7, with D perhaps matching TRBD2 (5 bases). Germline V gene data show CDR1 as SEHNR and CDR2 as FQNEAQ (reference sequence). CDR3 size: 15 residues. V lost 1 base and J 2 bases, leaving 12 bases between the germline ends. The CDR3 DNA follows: TGTGCCAGCAGCTTAGATCAGAGCGGAACCTACGAGCAGTACTTC. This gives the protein CASSLDQSGTYEQYF.

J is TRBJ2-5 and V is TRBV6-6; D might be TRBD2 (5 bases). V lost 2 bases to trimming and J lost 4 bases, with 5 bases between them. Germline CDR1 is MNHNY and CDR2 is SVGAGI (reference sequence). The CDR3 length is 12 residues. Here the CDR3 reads CASSYRGETQYF. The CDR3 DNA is TGTGCCAGCAGTTACCGGGGAGAGACCCAGTACTTC.

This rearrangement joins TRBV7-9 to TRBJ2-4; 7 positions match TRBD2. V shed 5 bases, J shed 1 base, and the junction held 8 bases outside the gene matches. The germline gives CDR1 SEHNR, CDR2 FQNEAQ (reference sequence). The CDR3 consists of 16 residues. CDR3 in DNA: TGTGCCAGCAGCCCCTCCTACGGGAGGGCCAAAAACATTCAGTACTTC. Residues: CASSPSYGRAKNIQYF.

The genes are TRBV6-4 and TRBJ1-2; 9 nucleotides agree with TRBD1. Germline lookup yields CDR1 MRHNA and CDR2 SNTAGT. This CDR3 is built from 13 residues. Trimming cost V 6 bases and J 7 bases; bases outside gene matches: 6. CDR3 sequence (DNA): TGTGCCAGCAGCCTTACAGGGGGCGGTGGCTACACCTTC. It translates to CASSLTGGGGYTF.

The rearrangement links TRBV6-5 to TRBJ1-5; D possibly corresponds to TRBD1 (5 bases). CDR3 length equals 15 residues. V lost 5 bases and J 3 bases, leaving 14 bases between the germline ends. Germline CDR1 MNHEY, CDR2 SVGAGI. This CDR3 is CASSRVQGDNQPQHF. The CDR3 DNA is TGTGCCAGCAGTAGAGTTCAGGGCGACAATCAGCCCCAGCATTTT.

CDR3 region: CASSLIFRVRGHQETQYF. The CDR3 DNA sequence: TGTGCCAGCAGCTTAATATTCCGGGTCAGGGGACACCAAGAGACCCAGTACTTC. The chain employs TRBV5-4 and TRBJ2-5, with D possibly matching TRBD1 (6 bases). CDR3 length: 18 amino acids. Germline CDR1 and CDR2: SGHNT and YYREEE (reference sequence). V was cut by 2 bases and J by 0 bases, with 20 bases left in between.

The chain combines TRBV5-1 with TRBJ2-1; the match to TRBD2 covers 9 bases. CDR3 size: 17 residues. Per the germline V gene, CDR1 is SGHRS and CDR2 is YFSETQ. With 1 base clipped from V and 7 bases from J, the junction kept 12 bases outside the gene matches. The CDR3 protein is CASSLSGGLAGINEQFF. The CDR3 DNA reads TGCGCCAGCAGCTTGTCCGGGGGGCTAGCGGGGATAAATGAGCAGTTCTTC.

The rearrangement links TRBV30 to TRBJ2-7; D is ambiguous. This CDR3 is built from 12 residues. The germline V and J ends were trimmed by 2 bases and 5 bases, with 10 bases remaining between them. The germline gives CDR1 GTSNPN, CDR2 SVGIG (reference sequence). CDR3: CAWSILANEQYF. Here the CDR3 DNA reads TGTGCCTGGAGTATCCTGGCAAACGAGCAGTACTTC. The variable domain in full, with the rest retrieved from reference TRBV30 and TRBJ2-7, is SQTIHQWPATLVQPVGSPLSLECTVEGTSNPNLYWYRQAAGRGLQLLFYSVGIGQISSEVPQNLSASRPQDRQFILSSKKLLLSDSGFYLCAWSILANEQYFGPGTRLTVT.

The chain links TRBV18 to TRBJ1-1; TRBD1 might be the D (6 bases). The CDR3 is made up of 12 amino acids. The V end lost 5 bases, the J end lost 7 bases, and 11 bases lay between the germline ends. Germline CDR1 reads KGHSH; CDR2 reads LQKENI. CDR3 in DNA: TGTGCCAGCTCAACCGGGACACTTGAAGCTTTCTTT. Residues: CASSTGTLEAFF.

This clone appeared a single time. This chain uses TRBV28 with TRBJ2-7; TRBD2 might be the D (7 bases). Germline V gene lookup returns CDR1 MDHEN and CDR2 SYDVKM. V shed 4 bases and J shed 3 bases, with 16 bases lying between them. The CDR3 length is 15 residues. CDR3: CASSWPGEGGYEQYF. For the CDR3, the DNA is TGTGCCAGCAGTTGGCCGGGGGAGGGGGGCTACGAGCAGTACTTC.

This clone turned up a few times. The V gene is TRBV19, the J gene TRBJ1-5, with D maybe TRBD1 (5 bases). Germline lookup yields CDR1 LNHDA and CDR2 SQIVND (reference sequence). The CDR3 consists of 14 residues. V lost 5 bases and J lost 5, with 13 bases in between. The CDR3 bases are TGTGCCAGTAGTGTCCCGCAGGGCCATCAGCCCCAGCATTTT. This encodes CASSVPQGHQPQHF.

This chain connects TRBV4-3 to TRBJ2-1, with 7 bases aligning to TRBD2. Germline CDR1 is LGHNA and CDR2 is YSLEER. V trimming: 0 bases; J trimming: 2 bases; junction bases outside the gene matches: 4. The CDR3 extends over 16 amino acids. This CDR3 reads CASSQEPLAAYNEQFF. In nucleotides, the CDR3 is TGCGCCAGCAGCCAAGAGCCCCTAGCGGCCTACAATGAGCAGTTCTTC.

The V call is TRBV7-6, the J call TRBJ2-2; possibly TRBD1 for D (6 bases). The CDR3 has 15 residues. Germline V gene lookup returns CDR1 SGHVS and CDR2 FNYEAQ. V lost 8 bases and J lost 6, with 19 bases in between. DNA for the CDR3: TGTGCCAGCGGACCGGTCGCCGAGGGGGCCGGGGAGCTGTTTTTT. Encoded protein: CASGPVAEGAGELFF.

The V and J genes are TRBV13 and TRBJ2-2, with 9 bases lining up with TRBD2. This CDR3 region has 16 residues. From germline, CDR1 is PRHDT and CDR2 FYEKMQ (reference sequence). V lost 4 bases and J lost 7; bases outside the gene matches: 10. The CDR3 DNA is TGTGCCAGCAGCTCCGAAGGTAGCGGGAGAGTCGGGGAGCTGTTTTTT. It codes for CASSSEGSGRVGELFF.